This T cell receptor beta chain emerged from a study of shared clonotypes between healthy human individuals. The deep-level immunoSEQ assay was used. Per the study methods: ImmunoSEQ supplied junction-only sequences lacking quality scores, so filtering was different. Data came from immunoSEQ multiplex PCR; TCRdb stores just in-frame clones and leaves some out. V and J calls and clone size are as listed in that table; D and trimming were resolved from the DNA. Here the sample spans roughly 500,000 clones, 70% to 80% being singletons. This CDR3 has 15 amino acids. CDR1 and CDR2 from the germline V gene are SNHLY and FYNNEI. With V trimmed by 4 bases and J by 1 base, 3 bases remained unmatched.

Sequenced sample: PBMCs. This TCR derives from a woman aged 40 to 50 in good health. Some clones in this sample may be carry-over from other donors' samples. The chain links TRBV2 to TRBJ1-1; 10 positions match TRBD1. CDR3 sequence (DNA): TGTGCCAGCAGTGGGACAGGGGGAAAGAACACTGAAGCTTTCTTT. Translation gives CASSGTGGKNTEAFF.